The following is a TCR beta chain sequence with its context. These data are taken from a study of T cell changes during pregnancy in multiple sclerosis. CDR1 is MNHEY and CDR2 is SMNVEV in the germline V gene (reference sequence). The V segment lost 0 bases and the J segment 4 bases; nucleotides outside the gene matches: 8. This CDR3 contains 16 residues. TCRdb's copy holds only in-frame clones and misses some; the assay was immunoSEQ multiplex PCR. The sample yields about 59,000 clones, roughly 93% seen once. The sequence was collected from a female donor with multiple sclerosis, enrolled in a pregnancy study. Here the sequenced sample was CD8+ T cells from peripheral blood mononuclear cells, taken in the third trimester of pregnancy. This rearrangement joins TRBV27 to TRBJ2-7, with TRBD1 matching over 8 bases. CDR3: CASSLSRGRGRYEQYF. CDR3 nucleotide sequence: TGTGCCAGCAGTTTATCTCGAGGCAGGGGGCGGTACGAGCAGTACTTC.